The clone carrying this TCR beta chain was observed a few times. The data were taken from a study of T cells in localized non-small cell lung cancer. The table came from immunoSEQ multiplex PCR; TCRdb's copy has only in-frame clones and leaves some out. Of 30,000 or so clones in the sample, over 75% were seen once. CDR3 size: 13 residues. With 1 base removed from V and 8 bases from J, the gap between germline ends came to 11 bases. CDR1 and CDR2 from the germline V gene are MGHDK and SYGVNS. The source is a woman between 35 and 75 years old with stage III lung adenocarcinoma. The sequenced sample was peripheral blood mononuclear cells, obtained before any cancer treatment. The V call is TRBV25-1, the J call TRBJ1-2; D unresolved. The CDR3 DNA reads as TGTGCCAGCAGTGAATTTGTCAGTGGCGGCTACACCTTC. The encoded protein is CASSEFVSGGYTF.